Sequencing of this T cell receptor beta chain was carried out in a study of identical twins. CDR1 and CDR2 from the germline V gene are SNHLY and FYNNEI. Trimming took off 10 bases at V and 4 bases at J, with 17 bases between the two ends. CDR3 length equals 13 residues. A universal primer site came from template switching; cDNA carried unique molecular identifiers. TCRdb reanalysed the 5' RACE reads using MiXCR and keeps one entry per CDR3 protein. This table holds about 210,000 distinct CDR3 sequences, around 9.6% found once. Many counts were recorded for this clonotype. The source of this sequence is a woman between 18 and 29 years old in good health. This rearrangement joins TRBV2 to TRBJ2-7; the D gene is possibly TRBD2 (5 bases). Sequencing was done on a sample of memory (CD45RO+) T cells sorted from blood. The CDR3, as DNA: TGTGCCACCAAAGGACTGCAGAGGTACGAGCAGTACTTC. Amino acids: CATKGLQRYEQYF.